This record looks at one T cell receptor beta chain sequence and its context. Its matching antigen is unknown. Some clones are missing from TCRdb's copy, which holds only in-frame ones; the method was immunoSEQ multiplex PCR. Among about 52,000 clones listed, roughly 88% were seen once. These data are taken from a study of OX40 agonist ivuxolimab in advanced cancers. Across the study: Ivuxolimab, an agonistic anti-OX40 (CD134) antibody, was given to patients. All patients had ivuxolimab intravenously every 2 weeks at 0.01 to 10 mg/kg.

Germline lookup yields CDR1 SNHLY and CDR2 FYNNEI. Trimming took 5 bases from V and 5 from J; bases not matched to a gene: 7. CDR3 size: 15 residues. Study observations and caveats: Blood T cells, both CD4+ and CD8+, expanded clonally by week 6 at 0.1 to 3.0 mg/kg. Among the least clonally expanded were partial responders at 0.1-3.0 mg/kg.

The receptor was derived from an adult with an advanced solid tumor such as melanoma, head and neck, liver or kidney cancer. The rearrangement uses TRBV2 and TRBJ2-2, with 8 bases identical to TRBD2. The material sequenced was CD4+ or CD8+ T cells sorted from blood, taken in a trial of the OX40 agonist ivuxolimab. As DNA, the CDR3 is TGTGCCAGCAGTAATAACGGACTAGCTACCGGGGAGCTGTTTTTT. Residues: CASSNNGLATGELFF. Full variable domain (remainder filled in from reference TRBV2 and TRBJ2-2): EPEVTQTPSHQVTQMGQEVILRCVPISNHLYFYWYRQILGQKVEFLVSFYNNEISEKSEIFDDQFSVERPDGSNFTLKIRSTKLEDSAMYFCASSNNGLATGELFFGEGSRLTVL.